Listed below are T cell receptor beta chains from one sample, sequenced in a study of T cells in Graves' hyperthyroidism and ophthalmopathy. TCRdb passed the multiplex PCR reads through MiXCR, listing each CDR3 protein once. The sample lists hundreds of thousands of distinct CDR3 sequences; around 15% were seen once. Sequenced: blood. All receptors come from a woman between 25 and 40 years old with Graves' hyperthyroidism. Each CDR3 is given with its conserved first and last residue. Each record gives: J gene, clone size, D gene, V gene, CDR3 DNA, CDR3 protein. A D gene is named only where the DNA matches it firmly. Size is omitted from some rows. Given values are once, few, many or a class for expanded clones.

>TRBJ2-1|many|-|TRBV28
TGTGCCAGCAGTTTAAGGCACTACGATGAGCAGTTCTTC
CASSLRHYDEQFF
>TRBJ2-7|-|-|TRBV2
TGTTCCAGCAGTGAACTTGTCGAGCAGTACTTC
CSSSELVEQYF
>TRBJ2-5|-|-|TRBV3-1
TGTGCCAGCAGCCAAGATGAATCTAGTGTAGAGACCCAGTACTTC
CASSQDESSVETQYF
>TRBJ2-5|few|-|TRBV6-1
TGTGCCAGCAGGAGGGGGGAAGGTGTTGAGACCCAGTACTTC
CASRRGEGVETQYF
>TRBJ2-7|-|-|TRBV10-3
TGTGCCATCAGCGAGGGGGTAACCTCCTCCTACGAGCAGTACTTC
CAISEGVTSSYEQYF
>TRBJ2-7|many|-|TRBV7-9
TGTGCCAGCAGCTTATTAAGCGGGTTCTCCTACGAGCAGTACTTC
CASSLLSGFSYEQYF
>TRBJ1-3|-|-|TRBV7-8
TGTGCCAGCAGCGCACCTAGGGGTACAGGAAACACCATATATTTT
CASSAPRGTGNTIYF
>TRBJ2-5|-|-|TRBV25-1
TGTGCCAGCAGTGAATTCAGAACGGCCTTCCAAGAGACCCAGTACTTC
CASSEFRTAFQETQYF
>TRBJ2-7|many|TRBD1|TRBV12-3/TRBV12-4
TGTGCCAGCAGTTTAAGACGGGGCAGGGGGTTTACCTACGAGCAGTACTTC
CASSLRRGRGFTYEQYF
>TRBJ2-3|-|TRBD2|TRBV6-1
TGTACCAGCAGATTAGCGGGAATCATGCCAGATACGCAGTATTTT
CTSRLAGIMPDTQYF
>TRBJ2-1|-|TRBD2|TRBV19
TGTGCCAGTACTGGGAGCGGGAGAGGAAATGAGCAGTTCTTC
CASTGSGRGNEQFF
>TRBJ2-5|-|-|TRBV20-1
TGCAGTGCCCCTTTCAGAGTTGAAGGGAAAGAGACCCAGTACTTC
CSAPFRVEGKETQYF
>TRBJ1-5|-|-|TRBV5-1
TGCGCCAGCAGCTCGACAGCTAGGAGCAATCAGCCCCAGCATTTT
CASSSTARSNQPQHF
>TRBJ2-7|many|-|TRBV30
TGTGCCTGGAGTGTACAAGGGGTCGAGCAGTACTTC
CAWSVQGVEQYF
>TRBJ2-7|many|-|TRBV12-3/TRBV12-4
TGTGCCAGCAGTTTTGCGGGGCAGAACTACGAGCAGTACTTC
CASSFAGQNYEQYF
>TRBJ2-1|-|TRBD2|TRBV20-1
TGCAGTGCTAGAGGGCCGGGACTAGCGGGAGGGAGCTCCTACAATGAGCAGTTCTTC
CSARGPGLAGGSSYNEQFF
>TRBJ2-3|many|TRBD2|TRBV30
TGTGCCTGGAGTCACGGGGCGGGAGGGCCGACAGATACGCAGTATTTT
CAWSHGAGGPTDTQYF
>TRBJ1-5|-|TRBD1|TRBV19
TGTGCCAGTAGTATGCAGGGGGCAAGCAATCAGCCCCAGCATTTT
CASSMQGASNQPQHF
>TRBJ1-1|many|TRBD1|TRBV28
TGTGCCAGCAGTCCCAGACAGGGCGCCACTGAAGCTTTCTTT
CASSPRQGATEAFF
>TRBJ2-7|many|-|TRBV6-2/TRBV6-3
TGTGCCAGCAGTTATACAGAGCGGGAGCAGTACTTC
CASSYTEREQYF
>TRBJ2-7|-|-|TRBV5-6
TGTGCCAGCAGCTTAATAGCGGAATTCGTCGAGCAGTACTTC
CASSLIAEFVEQYF
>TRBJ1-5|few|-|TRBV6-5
TGTGCCAGCAGTTACCTCAAGACCGGGCCCCAGCATTTT
CASSYLKTGPQHF
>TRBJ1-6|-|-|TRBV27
TGTGCCAGCAGTTTAAGTCGGGGCCGGACGGTTGATTCACCCCTCCACTTT
CASSLSRGRTVDSPLHF
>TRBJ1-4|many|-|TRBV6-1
TGTGCCAGCAAACAGGGCGGAACTAATGAAAAACTGTTTTTT
CASKQGGTNEKLFF
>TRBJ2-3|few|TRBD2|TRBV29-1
TGCAGCGTTGAAGCTGCCTCGGGGGGGAGGGCTACAGATACGCAGTATTTT
CSVEAASGGRATDTQYF
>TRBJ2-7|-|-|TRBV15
TGTGCCACCAGCAGAGGGGGCGTCGGCGAGCAGTACTTC
CATSRGGVGEQYF
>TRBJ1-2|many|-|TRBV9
TGTGCCAGCAGCGTAGGGGGAGGACAGCATGGCTACACCTTC
CASSVGGGQHGYTF
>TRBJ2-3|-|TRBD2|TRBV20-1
TGCAGTGCCCAAACCCGAGGGGCGACTAGCGGGACTAGCACAGATACGCAGTATTTT
CSAQTRGATSGTSTDTQYF
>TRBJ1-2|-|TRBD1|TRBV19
TGTGCCAGTGCCCGGGACAGCGCTTATGGCTACACCTTC
CASARDSAYGYTF
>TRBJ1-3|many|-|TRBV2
TGTGCCAGCAGTGAAGTGGGGATGGCTGGAAACACCATATATTTT
CASSEVGMAGNTIYF
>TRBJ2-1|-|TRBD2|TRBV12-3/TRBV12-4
TGTGCCAGCAGTTGGACCGGGACTAGCAATGAGCAGTTCTTC
CASSWTGTSNEQFF
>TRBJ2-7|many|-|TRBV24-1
TGTGCCACCAGTGATCCACAGGGTTCCTCCGAGCAGTACTTC
CATSDPQGSSEQYF
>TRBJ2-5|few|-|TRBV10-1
TGCGCCAGCAGTGAGTCGACTCAGGGGACCCAGTACTTC
CASSESTQGTQYF
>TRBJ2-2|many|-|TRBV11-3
TGTGCCAGCAGCCCGACAGCGTTGTCCGGGGAGCTGTTTTTT
CASSPTALSGELFF
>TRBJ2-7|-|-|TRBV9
TGTGCCAGCAGCGTAGCCTCCCCCTACGAGCAGTACTTC
CASSVASPYEQYF
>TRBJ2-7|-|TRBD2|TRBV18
TGTGCCAGCTCACCAGCGGCTAGCGGGAGGGCCCTGGGCTACGAGCAGTACTTC
CASSPAASGRALGYEQYF
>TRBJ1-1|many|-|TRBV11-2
TGTGCCAGCAGCTTAGTTTTGGGTGGGAACACTGAAGCTTTCTTT
CASSLVLGGNTEAFF
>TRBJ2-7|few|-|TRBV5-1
TGCGCCAGCGGTAGACTTCCCTCCTACGAGCAGTACTTC
CASGRLPSYEQYF
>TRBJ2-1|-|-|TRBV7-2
TGTGCCAGCAGCGCCAACTTAGAAAAGCAGTTCTTC
CASSANLEKQFF
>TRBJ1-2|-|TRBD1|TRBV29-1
TGCAGCGTTCCGACGACAGGGGGCGGATTCTATGGCTACACCTTC
CSVPTTGGGFYGYTF
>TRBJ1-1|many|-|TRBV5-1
TGCGCCAGCAGTTCACAGGGCGGGACTGAAGCTTTCTTT
CASSSQGGTEAFF
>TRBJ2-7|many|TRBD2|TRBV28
TGTGCCAGCAGTTTACATAGCGGGAGTAGCAACGAGCAGTACTTC
CASSLHSGSSNEQYF
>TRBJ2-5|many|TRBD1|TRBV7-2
TGTGCCAGCAGCTTGGCCGGACAGGTCATATGGGAGACCCAGTACTTC
CASSLAGQVIWETQYF
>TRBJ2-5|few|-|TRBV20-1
TGCAGTGCTCTCCGGGAATCGGGGGAGACCCAGTACTTC
CSALRESGETQYF
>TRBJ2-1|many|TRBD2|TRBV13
TGTGCCAGCATCCCCCCCCTCGGGACTAGCGGCGAGCAGTTCTTC
CASIPPLGTSGEQFF
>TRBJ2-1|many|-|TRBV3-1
TGTGCCAGCAGCCAAGATCGGTTGGGTCCCCGGCATGAGCAGTTCTTC
CASSQDRLGPRHEQFF
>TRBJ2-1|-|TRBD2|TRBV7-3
TGTGCCAGCAGCCTCCTTAGCGGGAGCGCCTCCTACAATGAGCAGTTCTTC
CASSLLSGSASYNEQFF
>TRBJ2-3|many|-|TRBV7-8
TGTGCCAGCAGCTTAGAGCTAGCGATTGGGACAGATACGCAGTATTTT
CASSLELAIGTDTQYF
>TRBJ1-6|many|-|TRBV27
TGTGCCAGCAGTGGCCCGGGACCGATCAATTCACCCCTCCACTTT
CASSGPGPINSPLHF
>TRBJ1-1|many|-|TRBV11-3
TGTGCCAGCAGCCAGGGAAGAGCCGGCCAGATTTTTCTCCCTTTCTTT
CASSQGRAGQIFLPFF
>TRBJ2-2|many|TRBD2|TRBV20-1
TGCAGTGCTAGTGGACTAGCGGGAGCTATCGGGGAGCTGTTTTTT
CSASGLAGAIGELFF
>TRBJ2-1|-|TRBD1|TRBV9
TGTGCCGGCAGCGTAGAGGGGGCCGGCTACAATGAGCAGTTCTTC
CAGSVEGAGYNEQFF
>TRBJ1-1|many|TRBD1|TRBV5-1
TGCGCCAGCAGTCTTCAGACAGGGCTTGGCACTGAAGCTTTCTTT
CASSLQTGLGTEAFF